The present entry profiles one T cell receptor beta chain with its context. What it binds is unknown. The data stem from a study of cytomegalovirus exposure and HLA in healthy donors. Findings and limits, study-wide: Both high specificity and high sensitivity reportedly marked the classifier's diagnosis of cytomegalovirus status. Later on, an analysis tied around 17,000 TCR beta sequences to HLA alleles at 0.05 false discovery rate. In all likelihood, a cluster of highly shared sequence variants was a sequencing artifact. V- and J-gene trimming in TCR beta was tied to a missense DCLRE1C variant by an analysis performed later.

Vbeta (60) and Jbeta (13) primers were used in the PCR. The table came from immunoSEQ multiplex PCR; TCRdb's copy has only in-frame clones and leaves some out. The sample has 150,000 to 200,000 clones, nearly 80% seen once. This CDR3 has 12 residues. CDR1 and CDR2 (germline): SEHNR, FQNEAQ (reference sequence). The V and J ends lost 6 bases and 4 bases respectively, with 9 bases between them. The sequenced material came from PBMCs. V gene TRBV7-9 combines with J gene TRBJ1-1, with TRBD1 as a possible D gene (5 bases). The receptor was derived from a man between 45 and 60 years old in good health and CMV-seropositive. The CDR3 loop reads CASSGQTTEAFF. The CDR3 DNA is TGTGCCAGCAGTGGACAAACCACTGAAGCTTTCTTT.